This is a list of T cell receptor beta chains from one sample in a study of a mutant IDH1 vaccine in newly diagnosed glioma. Sequencing was performed with immunoSEQ multiplex PCR; in TCRdb, only in-frame clones are kept and a portion is missing. The table has around 41,000 clones, 80% to 85% seen once. Their cognate antigens are unknown. This sample comprised PBMCs, obtained from a glioma patient whose treatment included an IDH1 peptide vaccine. These receptor sequences come from a man aged 40-55 years with glioma. CDR3s include the opening cysteine and the closing phenylalanine or tryptophan. A D gene is named only where the DNA matches it firmly. Size tells how often a clone was seen (once, few, many) or the class of an expanded clone, and some rows leave it out.

>-|-|TRBJ2-7|TRBV10-3
CAISGMVLSSYEQYF
TGTGCCATCAGTGGAATGGTCCTGAGCTCCTACGAGCAGTACTTC
>-|few|TRBJ1-2|TRBV28
CASSLQGGGYTF
TGTGCCAGCAGTTTACAGGGTGGTGGCTACACCTTC
>-|-|TRBJ2-2|TRBV5-1
CASRGVAAVGELFF
TGCGCCAGCCGCGGGGTAGCGGCTGTCGGGGAGCTGTTTTTT
>TRBD1|few|TRBJ1-2|TRBV7-2
CASSLVQGAHGYTF
TGTGCCAGCAGCTTAGTACAGGGGGCGCATGGCTACACCTTC
>-|-|TRBJ2-7|TRBV15
CATSYQPGLLTYEQYF
TGTGCCACCAGCTACCAGCCGGGACTCCTAACCTACGAGCAGTACTTC
>TRBD1|-|TRBJ1-5|TRBV5-8
CASTNRDRGRSWTQHF
TGTGCCAGCACTAACCGGGACAGGGGGCGGAGCTGGACCCAGCATTTT
>-|-|TRBJ2-5|TRBV7-2
CASSLDRRGFETQYF
TGTGCCAGCAGCTTAGATCGGCGAGGCTTCGAGACCCAGTACTTC
>-|once|TRBJ2-1|TRBV9
CASSPPGTLSSYNEQFF
TGTGCCAGCAGCCCCCCAGGGACCCTCAGCTCCTACAATGAGCAGTTCTTC
>TRBD1|-|TRBJ2-7|TRBV2
CASNTGGASYEQYF
TGTGCCAGCAACACAGGGGGCGCCTCCTACGAGCAGTACTTC
>-|-|TRBJ2-1|TRBV4-3
CASSPLPGSDEQFF
TGCGCCAGCAGCCCCCTTCCAGGGAGCGATGAGCAGTTCTTC
>-|-|TRBJ1-2|TRBV5-1
CASSLGAGRVNYGYTF
TGCGCCAGCAGCTTAGGGGCCGGACGGGTTAACTATGGCTACACCTTC
>-|-|TRBJ2-5|TRBV7-9
CASSPHYSMEEETQYF
TGTGCCAGCAGCCCCCATTATTCTATGGAGGAGGAGACCCAGTACTTC
>-|-|TRBJ2-2|TRBV7-3
CASSFMAAAGELFF
TGTGCCAGCAGCTTCATGGCGGCTGCCGGGGAGCTGTTTTTT
>-|once|TRBJ1-2|TRBV5-4
CASSLARGGSDWYGYTF
TGTGCCAGCAGCTTGGCCAGGGGAGGGAGTGATTGGTATGGCTACACCTTC
>-|few|TRBJ2-7|TRBV5-6
CASSFGFSSITSYEQYF
TGTGCCAGCAGCTTCGGGTTTTCTAGCATAACATCCTACGAGCAGTACTTC
>TRBD1|few|TRBJ2-3|TRBV9
CASSVGGRQGALDTQYF
TGTGCCAGCAGCGTAGGAGGTCGGCAGGGGGCTTTGGATACGCAGTATTTT
>-|-|TRBJ1-3|TRBV5-1
CASGLGYSGNTIYF
TGCGCCAGTGGGTTGGGGTACTCTGGAAACACCATATATTTT
>-|-|TRBJ2-7|TRBV6-1
CASSETPINFEQYF
TGTGCCAGCAGTGAAACCCCCATCAATTTCGAGCAGTACTTC
>TRBD2|-|TRBJ2-1|TRBV11-2
CASSRQGLAEGNEQFF
TGTGCCAGCAGCCGCCAAGGACTAGCGGAAGGGAATGAGCAGTTCTTC
>-|-|TRBJ1-5|TRBV6-5
CASRPNYNSNQPQHF
TGTGCCAGCAGGCCGAATTATAATAGCAATCAGCCCCAGCATTTT
>-|-|TRBJ2-7|TRBV11-2
CASSYDIYEQYF
TGTGCCAGCAGCTACGATATTTACGAGCAGTACTTC
>-|-|TRBJ2-3|TRBV10-3
CATLGNTDTQYF
TGTGCCACCTTAGGGAACACAGATACGCAGTATTTT
>-|few|TRBJ1-2|TRBV6-5
CASSYSTPNYGYTF
TGTGCCAGCAGTTACTCGACCCCTAACTATGGCTACACCTTC
>TRBD2|-|TRBJ2-3|TRBV7-8
CASRRGTSGGTDTQYF
TGTGCCAGCAGGCGAGGGACTAGCGGAGGCACAGATACGCAGTATTTT
>-|few|TRBJ2-7|TRBV27
CASSPPLGEQYF
TGTGCCAGCAGTCCCCCCCTGGGCGAGCAGTACTTC
>TRBD1|-|TRBJ1-5|TRBV9
CASSVGDRGNQPQHF
TGTGCCAGCAGCGTAGGGGACAGGGGCAATCAGCCCCAGCATTTT
>TRBD2|once|TRBJ2-3|TRBV5-1
CASSLASGSTDTQYF
TGCGCCAGCAGCTTGGCTAGCGGGAGCACAGATACGCAGTATTTT
>-|-|TRBJ1-1|TRBV6-5
CASRDDRRENTEAFF
TGTGCCAGCAGAGACGACCGACGGGAGAACACTGAAGCTTTCTTT
>TRBD2|-|TRBJ2-7|TRBV4-1
CASSQVAGAFEQYF
TGCGCCAGCAGCCAAGTGGCGGGAGCCTTCGAGCAGTACTTC
>-|once|TRBJ1-2|TRBV19
CASSPRDSRYGYTF
TGTGCCAGTAGTCCCCGGGACTCCCGCTATGGCTACACCTTC
>TRBD2|-|TRBJ2-7|TRBV7-7
CASSLGELAAYEQYF
TGTGCTAGCAGCTTAGGGGAGCTAGCGGCCTACGAGCAGTACTTC
>-|-|TRBJ2-7|TRBV2
CASSTILYEQYF
TGTGCCAGCAGTACCATACTCTACGAGCAGTACTTC
>-|-|TRBJ1-1|TRBV9
CASSEITEAFF
TGTGCCAGCAGCGAAATCACTGAAGCTTTCTTT
>-|-|TRBJ1-5|TRBV19
CASSIGVGQYSNQPQHF
TGTGCCAGTAGTATAGGAGTGGGCCAATATAGCAATCAGCCCCAGCATTTT
>-|-|TRBJ1-2|TRBV7-2
CASSLVTGVGYTF
TGTGCCAGCAGCTTAGTAACTGGGGTTGGCTACACCTTC
>-|-|TRBJ1-5|TRBV19
CASSIDRAPNQPQHF
TGTGCCAGTAGTATAGATAGGGCACCAAATCAGCCCCAGCATTTT
>-|few|TRBJ2-6|TRBV28
CATSYGDSGANVLTF
TGTGCCACCAGTTACGGGGACTCTGGGGCCAACGTCCTGACTTTC
>-|-|TRBJ1-4|TRBV18
CASSPRVDDEKLFF
TGTGCCAGCTCACCCAGGGTGGATGATGAAAAACTGTTTTTT
>-|-|TRBJ1-5|TRBV6-5
CASRRDIRQPQHF
TGTGCCAGCAGAAGGGACATAAGGCAGCCCCAGCATTTT
>-|few|TRBJ1-1|TRBV29-1
CSVEEDLGNTEAFF
TGCAGCGTTGAAGAGGACCTAGGGAACACTGAAGCTTTCTTT
>TRBD1|few|TRBJ2-1|TRBV18
CASSPGQGNEQFF
TGTGCCAGCTCACCCGGACAGGGCAATGAGCAGTTCTTC
>-|-|TRBJ2-3|TRBV4-2
CASSQPSGTSTDTQYF
TGTGCCAGCAGCCAACCAAGCGGTACTAGCACAGATACGCAGTATTTT
>-|once|TRBJ2-7|TRBV18
CASSGGDPSSYEQYF
TGTGCCAGCTCCGGTGGGGACCCCAGCTCCTACGAGCAGTACTTC
>-|-|TRBJ2-2|TRBV25-1
CASRAAGELFF
TGTGCCAGCAGGGCCGCCGGGGAGCTGTTTTTT
>TRBD2|-|TRBJ2-5|TRBV5-1
CASSLTSGRTPAQYF
TGCGCCAGCAGTCTTACTAGCGGGAGGACTCCGGCCCAGTACTTC
>-|-|TRBJ2-7|TRBV7-6
CASSSSYSYEQYF
TGTGCCAGCAGCTCGTCATACTCCTACGAGCAGTACTTC
>TRBD1|once|TRBJ2-7|TRBV7-2
CASSPGQTYEQYF
TGTGCCAGCAGCCCGGGACAGACCTACGAGCAGTACTTC
>-|-|TRBJ2-7|TRBV10-3
CAISDARVAHEQYF
TGTGCCATCAGTGATGCCCGAGTAGCCCACGAGCAGTACTTC
>TRBD2|-|TRBJ2-7|TRBV2
CASSPPPTSGRDEQYF
TGTGCCAGCAGCCCCCCCCCGACTAGCGGGAGGGACGAGCAGTACTTC
>-|-|TRBJ1-1|TRBV19
CASSEGRVNTEAFF
TGTGCCAGTAGTGAGGGCAGGGTGAACACTGAAGCTTTCTTT
>-|-|TRBJ1-1|TRBV18
CASSRTGRAEAFF
TGTGCCAGCTCGCGGACGGGCCGGGCTGAAGCTTTCTTT